The rows below give T cell receptor beta chains drawn from one sample of a study of T cell responses to AZD1222 COVID-19 vaccine. Measured with immunoSEQ multiplex PCR; TCRdb has only the in-frame clones, and not every one. The sample shows 130,000 or so clones, 93% of them seen only once. Sequencing was performed on peripheral blood, taken on day 0 of MenACWY control vaccination. The receptors originated from an adult in good health. CDR3s include the opening cysteine and the closing phenylalanine or tryptophan. D genes are given only for firm matches. Only part of the rows carry a size: once, few, many, or a class if the clone is expanded.

V,size,J,D,CDR3,DNA
TRBV29-1,NA,TRBJ1-2,NA,CSVETGFYGYTF,TGCAGCGTTGAAACTGGATTCTATGGCTACACCTTC
TRBV7-2,NA,TRBJ2-1,TRBD2,CASSFTSVSYNEQFF,TGTGCCAGCAGCTTTACTAGCGTGTCCTACAATGAGCAGTTCTTC
TRBV24-1,NA,TRBJ1-5,TRBD1,CATSDSGQGNQPQHF,TGTGCCACCAGTGATTCGGGACAGGGCAATCAGCCCCAGCATTTT
TRBV19,NA,TRBJ1-1,NA,CASTRGGVRPEAFF,TGTGCCAGTACCCGCGGGGGCGTAAGGCCTGAAGCTTTCTTT
TRBV3-1/TRBV3-2,NA,TRBJ1-6,NA,CASSSNSPLHF,TGTGCCAGCAGCTCTAATTCACCCCTCCACTTT
TRBV7-2,NA,TRBJ1-5,TRBD1,CASSLGQGGEQPQHF,TGTGCCAGCAGCTTAGGACAGGGGGGGGAACAGCCCCAGCATTTT
TRBV5-1,NA,TRBJ1-5,NA,CASSISPGSSNQPQHF,TGCGCCAGCAGCATCTCTCCCGGATCTAGCAATCAGCCCCAGCATTTT
TRBV27,NA,TRBJ2-3,NA,CASSPSVRGTDTQYF,TGTGCCAGCAGTCCTAGCGTACGTGGCACAGATACGCAGTATTTT
TRBV12-5,NA,TRBJ2-7,NA,CASALTIKSNEQYF,TGTGCTAGTGCCCTGACTATTAAAAGCAACGAGCAGTACTTC
TRBV2,NA,TRBJ1-2,NA,CASSATGMDGYTF,TGTGCCAGCAGTGCCACGGGAATGGATGGCTACACCTTC
TRBV6-4,once,TRBJ1-2,NA,CASRPRQAQYGYTF,TGTGCCAGCAGACCCCGACAGGCCCAGTATGGCTACACCTTC
TRBV2,NA,TRBJ2-3,TRBD1,CASLGQLSTDTQYF,TGTGCCAGCCTGGGACAGCTAAGCACAGATACGCAGTATTTT
TRBV28,NA,TRBJ2-1,NA,CASSLGGARTRYEQFF,TGTGCCAGCAGTCTCGGGGGCGCCAGGACCCGTTATGAGCAGTTCTTC
TRBV5-8,NA,TRBJ1-3,NA,CASSHDRAVSGNTIYF,TGTGCCAGCAGCCATGACAGAGCCGTTTCTGGAAACACCATATATTTT
TRBV19,NA,TRBJ2-1,TRBD1,CASSRVPGQFYEQFF,TGTGCCAGTAGTAGAGTCCCGGGACAGTTTTATGAGCAGTTCTTC
TRBV15,NA,TRBJ2-1,NA,CATSRGSNYNEQFF,TGTGCCACCAGCAGAGGATCTAACTACAATGAGCAGTTCTTC
TRBV7-9,NA,TRBJ1-2,NA,CASSLRRGYGYTF,TGTGCCAGCAGCTTAAGGCGCGGCTATGGCTACACCTTC
TRBV6-5,NA,TRBJ2-7,TRBD1,CASVSRTGFHEQYF,TGTGCCAGCGTAAGTAGGACAGGGTTCCACGAGCAGTACTTC
TRBV2,NA,TRBJ1-4,TRBD1,CASSVLRDRDEKLFF,TGTGCCAGCAGTGTTCTCCGGGACAGGGACGAAAAACTGTTTTTT
TRBV28,NA,TRBJ1-3,TRBD1,CASSLLGTGGEHTIYF,TGTGCCAGCAGTTTACTGGGAACAGGGGGCGAGCACACCATATATTTT
TRBV5-4,NA,TRBJ2-1,TRBD2,CASSRPGLAGVRGNEQFF,TGTGCCAGCAGCCGACCGGGACTAGCGGGAGTTCGGGGGAATGAGCAGTTCTTC
TRBV20-1,once,TRBJ2-3,NA,CSASYFGDTYTDTQYF,TGCAGTGCTAGTTACTTTGGGGACACCTACACAGATACGCAGTATTTT
TRBV6-5,once,TRBJ1-1,TRBD1,CASRPDRGSATEAFF,TGTGCCAGCAGACCCGACAGGGGATCTGCCACTGAAGCTTTCTTT
TRBV9,NA,TRBJ1-5,NA,CASSVGGGDNQPQHF,TGTGCCAGCAGCGTAGGCGGGGGGGACAATCAGCCCCAGCATTTT
TRBV6-5,NA,TRBJ1-2,NA,CASSYARGDYGYTF,TGTGCCAGCAGTTACGCTAGGGGGGACTATGGCTACACCTTC
TRBV27,NA,TRBJ2-1,NA,CASSSHPELIYNEQFF,TGTGCCAGCAGTTCCCACCCCGAGCTGATCTACAATGAGCAGTTCTTC
TRBV11-1,NA,TRBJ1-2,TRBD1,CARTGGANYGYTF,TGTGCCAGGACAGGGGGCGCGAACTATGGCTACACCTTC
TRBV5-5,once,TRBJ1-3,NA,CASSPRPPGNTIYF,TGTGCCAGCAGCCCCCGTCCCCCTGGAAACACCATATATTTT
TRBV6-5,NA,TRBJ1-3,NA,CASSTTDSGNTIYF,TGTGCCAGCAGTACAACAGACTCTGGAAACACCATATATTTT
TRBV6-5,NA,TRBJ1-2,NA,CASSYTPNYGYTF,TGTGCCAGCAGTTACACCCCTAACTATGGCTACACCTTC
TRBV18,NA,TRBJ2-7,NA,CASSPGGRAIKNEQYF,TGTGCCAGCTCACCGGGGGGCAGGGCGATTAAGAACGAGCAGTACTTC
TRBV20-1,once,TRBJ2-3,NA,CSPSSTDTQYF,TGCAGTCCCTCTAGCACAGATACGCAGTATTTT
TRBV19,NA,TRBJ2-2,NA,CASSPEQGSNTGELFF,TGTGCCAGTAGTCCTGAGCAGGGGTCGAACACCGGGGAGCTGTTTTTT
TRBV11-1,NA,TRBJ2-1,TRBD2,CASSSGLAGVEEQFF,TGTGCCAGCAGCTCGGGACTAGCGGGAGTTGAGGAGCAGTTCTTC
TRBV7-9,NA,TRBJ1-1,TRBD1,CASSQGGTEAFF,TGTGCCAGCAGCCAGGGGGGTACTGAAGCTTTCTTT
TRBV19,NA,TRBJ2-1,NA,CASSIPRQQGLFLGNEQFF,TGTGCCAGTAGTATACCTAGACAGCAAGGCCTTTTCTTGGGCAATGAGCAGTTCTTC
TRBV27,once,TRBJ2-7,NA,CASSCPLGASGMFSYEQYF,TGTGCCAGCAGTTGCCCGCTGGGGGCCAGCGGGATGTTCTCCTACGAGCAGTACTTC
TRBV15,NA,TRBJ2-7,NA,CATSRGGVQYF,TGTGCCACCAGCAGAGGGGGAGTTCAGTACTTC
TRBV27,NA,TRBJ2-5,NA,CASSSGGVMTQYF,TGTGCCAGCAGTTCGGGTGGGGTAATGACCCAGTACTTC
TRBV2,once,TRBJ2-7,TRBD2,CASKSSPGLAGDAYEQYF,TGTGCCAGCAAGTCGTCTCCGGGACTAGCGGGAGACGCCTACGAGCAGTACTTC
TRBV5-8,NA,TRBJ2-7,TRBD2,CASSFHGGGEQYF,TGTGCCAGCAGCTTTCACGGGGGGGGCGAGCAGTACTTC
TRBV12-3/TRBV12-4,NA,TRBJ1-2,NA,CASSLGGGRGYTF,TGTGCCAGCAGTTTAGGAGGGGGACGTGGCTACACCTTC
TRBV5-5,once,TRBJ1-5,NA,CASSGNAQPQHF,TGTGCCAGCAGCGGAAATGCCCAGCCCCAGCATTTT
TRBV6-5,NA,TRBJ1-5,TRBD1,CASSQPGQGNQPQHF,TGTGCCAGCAGCCAACCGGGACAGGGGAATCAGCCCCAGCATTTT
TRBV3-1/TRBV3-2,once,TRBJ2-1,NA,CASSQGPNEQFF,TGTGCCAGCAGCCAAGGTCCCAATGAGCAGTTCTTC
TRBV13,medium-sized,TRBJ2-2,NA,CASTVTPGNTGELFF,TGTGCCAGCACGGTAACTCCCGGCAACACCGGGGAGCTGTTTTTT
TRBV7-8,once,TRBJ2-2,TRBD2,CASSLALWTSGGANTGELFF,TGTGCCAGCAGCTTAGCGCTTTGGACTAGCGGGGGGGCAAATACCGGGGAGCTGTTTTTT
TRBV6-5,NA,TRBJ2-1,NA,CASQLIPRSEQFF,TGTGCCAGCCAATTAATCCCAAGGAGTGAGCAGTTCTTC
TRBV20-1,once,TRBJ2-7,TRBD1,CSASTTGGEQYF,TGCAGTGCAAGTACGACAGGGGGCGAGCAGTACTTC
TRBV6-5,NA,TRBJ1-1,NA,CASSSGGKRHEAFF,TGTGCCAGCAGTTCAGGAGGGAAACGGCATGAAGCTTTCTTT
TRBV7-9,NA,TRBJ1-6,NA,CASSLVGPARGNSPLHF,TGTGCCAGCAGCTTAGTTGGGCCGGCCCGTGGCAATTCACCCCTCCACTTT
TRBV4-3,NA,TRBJ1-2,TRBD1,CASSHLDRTYGYTF,TGCGCCAGCAGCCATCTGGACAGGACGTATGGCTACACCTTC